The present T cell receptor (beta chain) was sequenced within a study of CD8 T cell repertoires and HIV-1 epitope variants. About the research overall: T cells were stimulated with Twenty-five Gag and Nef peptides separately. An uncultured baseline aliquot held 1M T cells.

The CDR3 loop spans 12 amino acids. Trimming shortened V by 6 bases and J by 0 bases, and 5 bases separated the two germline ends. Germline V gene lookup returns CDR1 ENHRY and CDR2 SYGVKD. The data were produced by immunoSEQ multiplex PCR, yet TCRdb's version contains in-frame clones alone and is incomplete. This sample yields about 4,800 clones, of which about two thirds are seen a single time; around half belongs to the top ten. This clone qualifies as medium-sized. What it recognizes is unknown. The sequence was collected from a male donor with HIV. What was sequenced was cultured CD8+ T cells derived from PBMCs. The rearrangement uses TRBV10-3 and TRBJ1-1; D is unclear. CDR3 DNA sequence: TGTGCCATCAGCCCAATGAACACTGAAGCTTTCTTT. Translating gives CAISPMNTEAFF.